These T cell receptor beta chains were read from a single sample in a study of blood T cell repertoires in COVID-19. TCRdb keeps only in-frame clones here, not all; method: immunoSEQ multiplex PCR. The repertoire includes roughly 81,000 clones, 82% of them detected once, and around 9.3% sits in the top ten. Sequencing was done on a sample of peripheral blood. Receptors originate from a man aged 60-69 years with acute or convalescent COVID-19. The CDR3 runs from the conserved cysteine through the conserved F or W. D genes are given only for firm matches. Clone size is not always given. Where it is, it says once, few, many or a class for expanded clones.

d_call | clone_size | j_call | v_call | cdr3_aa | cdr3_nt
NA | NA | TRBJ2-1 | TRBV11-3 | CASSLGAPGSNEQFF | TGTGCCAGCAGCTTAGGGGCTCCCGGGAGCAATGAGCAGTTCTTC
NA | NA | TRBJ1-6 | TRBV18 | CASSPGGGYNSPLHF | TGTGCCAGCTCACCAGGGGGCGGCTATAATTCACCCCTCCACTTT
TRBD2 | once | TRBJ2-7 | TRBV9 | CASSVAPAGGSEQYF | TGTGCCAGCAGCGTAGCTCCAGCGGGAGGGTCCGAGCAGTACTTC
TRBD2 | NA | TRBJ2-1 | TRBV28 | CASSLWGGGNNEQFF | TGTGCCAGCAGTTTATGGGGGGGAGGGAACAATGAGCAGTTCTTC
NA | NA | TRBJ1-2 | TRBV7-2 | CASSLRLNRAINGYTF | TGTGCCAGCAGCTTAAGGTTGAACAGGGCTATTAATGGCTACACCTTC
TRBD1 | once | TRBJ1-3 | TRBV5-1 | CASSATGSGDTIYF | TGCGCCAGCAGCGCGACAGGGAGTGGGGACACCATATATTTT
NA | NA | TRBJ2-2 | TRBV6-2/TRBV6-3 | CASSTWTGELFF | TGTGCCAGCAGTACTTGGACCGGGGAGCTGTTTTTT
NA | few | TRBJ2-2 | TRBV21-1 | CARPSGRCTGELFF | TGTGCCCGTCCTAGCGGGAGATGTACCGGGGAGCTGTTTTTT
NA | NA | TRBJ1-3 | TRBV28 | CASQSGGDRNTIYF | TGTGCCAGCCAATCCGGGGGGGACCGAAACACCATATATTTT
NA | NA | TRBJ2-3 | TRBV5-1 | CASTPGGVMNTQYF | TGCGCCAGCACTCCAGGAGGTGTCATGAATACGCAGTATTTT
NA | NA | TRBJ2-7 | TRBV29-1 | CSVLTSYEQYF | TGCAGCGTCCTGACTAGCTACGAGCAGTACTTC
NA | NA | TRBJ1-6 | TRBV6-5 | CASSYGQGLSSPLHF | TGTGCCAGCAGTTACGGGCAGGGTCTTAGTTCACCCCTCCACTTT
NA | once | TRBJ1-2 | TRBV28 | CASNGGGRFGYTF | TGTGCCAGCAACGGCGGGGGGAGGTTTGGCTACACCTTC
NA | NA | TRBJ1-1 | TRBV28 | CASRSGGLDTEAFF | TGTGCCAGCAGATCGGGGGGGTTAGATACTGAAGCTTTCTTT
NA | once | TRBJ2-7 | TRBV6-6 | CASSSSALGVEQYF | NA